The 14 T cell receptor beta chains below were found in one sample sequenced in a study of blood T cell repertoires in COVID-19. The data were produced by immunoSEQ multiplex PCR, yet TCRdb's version contains in-frame clones alone and is incomplete. The top ten hold under 2% of the sample, which has a few hundred thousand clones, 70% to 90% seen once. Source material: PBMCs or T cells enriched from blood (not recorded which). These receptor sequences come from a man in his forties or fifties who had recovered from COVID-19.

This chain joins TRBV27 and TRBJ1-3; D unresolved. Germline loops: CDR1 MNHEY, CDR2 SMNVEV (reference sequence). Trimming stripped 4 bases from V and 0 bases from J, with 10 bases between. This CDR3 region has 15 residues. CDR3 in DNA: TGTGCCAGCAGTTCCCCATCGGGCTCTGGAAACACCATATATTTT. It specifies CASSSPSGSGNTIYF.

This chain connects TRBV11-2 to TRBJ2-7; TRBD2 matches 7 bases. J gave up 12 bases and V 3 bases, and 11 bases lay outside the gene matches. Germline values: CDR1 SGHAT, CDR2 FQNNGV. The CDR3 is made up of 13 amino acids. The DNA for the CDR3 is TGTGCCAGCAGCTTTACTAGCGCTCAGACGGGGTACTTC. Protein sequence: CASSFTSAQTGYF. The full variable domain, its missing parts supplied by reference TRBV11-2 and TRBJ2-7, is EAGVAQSPRYKIIEKRQSVAFWCNPISGHATLYWYQQILGQGPKLLIQFQNNGVVDDSQLPKDRFSAERLKGVDSTLKIQPAKLEDSAVYLCASSFTSAQTGYFGPGTRLTVT.

This chain links TRBV3-1 (or the pseudogene TRBV3-2) with TRBJ1-2; 9 bases match TRBD1. V gave up 0 bases and J gave up 10 bases; unmatched junction bases: 12. The CDR3 extends over 16 amino acids. Germline V gene sequence: CDR1 LGHDT, CDR2 YNNKEL (reference sequence). The DNA for the CDR3 is TGTGCCAGCAGCCAAGATGACGGCCGGACAGGGGATTACTACACCTTC. It yields the protein CASSQDDGRTGDYYTF.

This sequence joins TRBV28 and TRBJ1-2, with 7 bases aligning to TRBD1. The V gene end was trimmed by 5 bases and the J gene end by 9 bases; junction bases not matched to a gene: 15. The V gene's germline CDR1 is MDHEN and CDR2 SYDVKM. The CDR3 totals 15 residues. CDR3 loop: CASSPSTGIRSSYTF. CDR3 DNA: TGTGCCAGCAGTCCCTCGACAGGGATCAGGAGTAGCTACACCTTC.

The chain joins TRBV19 to TRBJ1-6; D remains unclear. Germline V gives CDR1 LNHDA, CDR2 SQIVND (reference sequence). This CDR3 comprises 15 residues. Trimming took off 4 bases at V and 9 bases at J, with 16 bases between the two ends. CDR3 sequence (DNA): TGTGCCAGTAGTACCCCGGGAGATACGGGTTCACCCCTCCACTTT. Translation: CASSTPGDTGSPLHF.

The CDR3 protein is CASSVVRGSEGDTQYF. CDR3 DNA: TGTGCCAGCAGCGTAGTCCGCGGGAGCGAGGGAGATACGCAGTATTTT. This chain links TRBV9 with TRBJ2-3; 7 positions match TRBD2. V dropped 0 bases and J dropped 5; count of bases not matched to a gene: 9. The CDR3 is 16 amino acids. Germline CDR1 SGDLS, CDR2 YYNGEE.

This chain joins TRBV11-2 and TRBJ2-2; D is ambiguous. Germline V gene data show CDR1 as SGHAT and CDR2 as FQNNGV. V gave up 5 bases and J gave up 3 bases, with 7 bases separating them. There are 13 residues in the CDR3. Written as DNA, the CDR3 is TGTGCCAGCAGCGCCGACTACACCGGGGAGCTGTTTTTT. This encodes CASSADYTGELFF.

The chain links TRBV28 to TRBJ1-2; TRBD1 matches 9 bases. With 6 bases clipped from V and 4 bases from J, the junction kept 6 bases outside the gene matches. The length of the CDR3 is 14 residues. Germline CDR1 reads MDHEN; CDR2 reads SYDVKM. The CDR3 nucleotides are TGTGCCAGCAGGGGGGGGGACAGGGTCTATGGCTACACCTTC. This codes for CASRGGDRVYGYTF.

The chain carries TRBV7-2 and TRBJ1-5; tentative D call: TRBD1 (5 bases). Trimming cost V 5 bases and J 1 base, with 9 bases left between them. The CDR3 extends over 14 amino acids. Germline V gene data show CDR1 as SGHTA and CDR2 as FQGNSA. CDR3 amino acids: CASSAAGSNQPQHF. The DNA of the CDR3 is TGTGCCAGCAGCGCCGCAGGGAGCAATCAGCCCCAGCATTTT.

The V gene is TRBV4-1, the J gene TRBJ1-1; 7 bases are shared with TRBD1. CDR1 and CDR2 from the germline V gene are MGHRA and YSYEKL. Trimming took 5 bases from V and 5 from J; bases not matched to a gene: 5. The CDR3 is 13 residues long. This CDR3 reads CASSFETGTEAFF. DNA of the CDR3: TGCGCCAGCAGCTTCGAGACAGGGACTGAAGCTTTCTTT.

The V call is TRBV2, the J call TRBJ2-7; D may be TRBD1 (6 bases). This CDR3 has 16 amino acids. Per germline, CDR1 SNHLY and CDR2 FYNNEI. The V and J ends lost 5 bases and 0 bases respectively, with 17 bases between them. In nucleotides, the CDR3 is TGTGCCAGCAGTCGCGACAGGTTGGGGATCTCCTACGAGCAGTACTTC. It yields the protein CASSRDRLGISYEQYF.

The genes are TRBV5-8 and TRBJ2-7; 12 nucleotides agree with TRBD1. V lost 5 bases, J lost 4 bases, and 7 bases stayed unmatched. In germline, CDR1 is SGHTS, CDR2 YDEGEE. The length of the CDR3 is 15 residues. The CDR3 coding sequence is TGTGCCAGCAGGCGAAGGGGACAGGGGGCTTACGAGCAGTACTTC. This encodes CASRRRGQGAYEQYF.

The chain carries TRBV6-5 and TRBJ2-5; D is possibly TRBD2 (6 bases). The germline CDR1 and CDR2 sequences are MNHEY and SVGAGI. Trimming stripped 2 bases from V and 2 bases from J, with 12 bases between. This CDR3 has 15 residues. The CDR3, as DNA: TGTGCCAGCAGTTACGCGACTGGGGGGCAAGAGACCCAGTACTTC. This translates into CASSYATGGQETQYF.

This clone was counted once. The rearrangement joins TRBV5-1 to TRBJ2-5, with TRBD2 matching over 8 bases. The CDR3 totals 15 residues. Trimming at V came to 2 bases and at J to 4 bases, leaving 7 bases not matched to a gene. Looked up from germline, CDR1 is SGHRS and CDR2 is YFSETQ. CDR3 coding DNA: TGCGCCAGCAGCTTAGCGGGGGAAGCCCGAGAGACCCAGTACTTC. Protein sequence: CASSLAGEARETQYF. Supplemented by reference TRBV5-1 and TRBJ2-5, the full variable domain reads KAGVTQTPRYLIKTRGQQVTLSCSPISGHRSVSWYQQTPGQGLQFLFEYFSETQRNKGNFPGRFSGRQFSNSRSEMNVSTLELGDSALYLCASSLAGEARETQYFGPGTRLLVL.